This TCR beta chain derives from a study of T cells in Graves' hyperthyroidism and ophthalmopathy. About the research overall: Before treatment of any kind, peripheral blood was taken at initial diagnosis.

TCR beta CDR3 sequences were amplified from RNA transcripts. HTBI primers were used for first-round RT-PCR of the TCR CDR3. A single record per CDR3 protein comes from TCRdb applying MiXCR to the multiplex PCR reads. The data contain about 590,000 distinct CDR3 sequences, approximately 14% of them seen just once; the ten biggest clones take up 6.5% to 8%. There are many counts of this clonotype. Out of approximately 10 ml of fresh peripheral blood came the PBMCs. This CDR3 is built from 14 residues. V lost 5 bases, J lost 3 bases, and 12 bases lay in between. CDR1 MDHEN and CDR2 SYDVKM come from the germline V gene.

V is TRBV28 and J is TRBJ2-3, with D unclear. Specimen: blood. This TCR was recovered from a woman aged 30 to 39 with Graves' hyperthyroidism. DNA of the CDR3: TGTGCCAGCAGTCCCTATAGCTTGACAGATACGCAGTATTTT. Translating gives CASSPYSLTDTQYF.